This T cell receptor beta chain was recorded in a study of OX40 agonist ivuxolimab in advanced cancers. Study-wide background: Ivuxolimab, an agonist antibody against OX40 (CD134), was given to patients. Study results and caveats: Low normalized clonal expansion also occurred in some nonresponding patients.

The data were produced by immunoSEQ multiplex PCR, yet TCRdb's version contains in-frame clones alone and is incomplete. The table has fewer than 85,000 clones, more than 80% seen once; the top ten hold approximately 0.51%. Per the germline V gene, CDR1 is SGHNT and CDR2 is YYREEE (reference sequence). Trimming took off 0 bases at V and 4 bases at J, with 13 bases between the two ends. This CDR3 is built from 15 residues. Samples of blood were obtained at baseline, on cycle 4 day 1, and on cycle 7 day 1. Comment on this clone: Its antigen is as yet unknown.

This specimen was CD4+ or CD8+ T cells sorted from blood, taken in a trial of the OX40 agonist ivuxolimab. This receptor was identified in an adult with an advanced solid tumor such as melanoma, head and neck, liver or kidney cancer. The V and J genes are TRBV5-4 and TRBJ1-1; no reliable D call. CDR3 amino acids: CASSLASPPRTEAFF. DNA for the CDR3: TGTGCCAGCAGCTTGGCATCGCCCCCCCGCACTGAAGCTTTCTTT.